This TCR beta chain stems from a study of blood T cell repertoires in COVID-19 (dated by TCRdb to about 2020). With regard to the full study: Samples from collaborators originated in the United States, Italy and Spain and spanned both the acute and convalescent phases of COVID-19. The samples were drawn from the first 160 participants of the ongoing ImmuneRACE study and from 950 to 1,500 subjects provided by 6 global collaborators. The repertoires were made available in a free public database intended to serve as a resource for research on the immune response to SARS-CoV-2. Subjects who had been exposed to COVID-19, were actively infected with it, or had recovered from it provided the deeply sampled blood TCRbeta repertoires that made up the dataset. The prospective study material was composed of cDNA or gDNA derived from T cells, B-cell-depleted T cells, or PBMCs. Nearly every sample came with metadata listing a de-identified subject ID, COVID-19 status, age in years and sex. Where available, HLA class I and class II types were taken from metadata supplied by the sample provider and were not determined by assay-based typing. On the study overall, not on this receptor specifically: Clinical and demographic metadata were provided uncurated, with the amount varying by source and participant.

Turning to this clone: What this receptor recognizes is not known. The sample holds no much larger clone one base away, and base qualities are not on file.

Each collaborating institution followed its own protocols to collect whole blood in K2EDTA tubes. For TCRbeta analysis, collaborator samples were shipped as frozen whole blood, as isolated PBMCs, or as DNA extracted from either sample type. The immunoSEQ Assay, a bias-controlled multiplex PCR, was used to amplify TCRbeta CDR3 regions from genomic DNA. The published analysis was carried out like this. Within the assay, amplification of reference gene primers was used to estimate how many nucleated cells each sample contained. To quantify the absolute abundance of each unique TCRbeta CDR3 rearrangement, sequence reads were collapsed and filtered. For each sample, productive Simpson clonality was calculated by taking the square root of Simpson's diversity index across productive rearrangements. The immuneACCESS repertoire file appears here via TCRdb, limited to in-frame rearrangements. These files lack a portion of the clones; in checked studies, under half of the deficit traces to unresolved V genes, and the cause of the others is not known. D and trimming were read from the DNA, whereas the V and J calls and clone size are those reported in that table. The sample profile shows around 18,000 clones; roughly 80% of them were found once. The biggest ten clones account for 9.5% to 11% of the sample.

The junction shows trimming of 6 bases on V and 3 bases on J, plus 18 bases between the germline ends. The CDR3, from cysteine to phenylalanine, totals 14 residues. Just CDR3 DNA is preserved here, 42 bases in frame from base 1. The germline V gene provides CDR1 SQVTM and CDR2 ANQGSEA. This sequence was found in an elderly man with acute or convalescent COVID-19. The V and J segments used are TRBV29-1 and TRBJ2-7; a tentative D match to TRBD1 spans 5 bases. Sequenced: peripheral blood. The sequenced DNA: TGCAGCGTGGCTGACAGAAGCCCCGTCTACGAGCAGTACTTC. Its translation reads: CSVADRSPVYEQYF.